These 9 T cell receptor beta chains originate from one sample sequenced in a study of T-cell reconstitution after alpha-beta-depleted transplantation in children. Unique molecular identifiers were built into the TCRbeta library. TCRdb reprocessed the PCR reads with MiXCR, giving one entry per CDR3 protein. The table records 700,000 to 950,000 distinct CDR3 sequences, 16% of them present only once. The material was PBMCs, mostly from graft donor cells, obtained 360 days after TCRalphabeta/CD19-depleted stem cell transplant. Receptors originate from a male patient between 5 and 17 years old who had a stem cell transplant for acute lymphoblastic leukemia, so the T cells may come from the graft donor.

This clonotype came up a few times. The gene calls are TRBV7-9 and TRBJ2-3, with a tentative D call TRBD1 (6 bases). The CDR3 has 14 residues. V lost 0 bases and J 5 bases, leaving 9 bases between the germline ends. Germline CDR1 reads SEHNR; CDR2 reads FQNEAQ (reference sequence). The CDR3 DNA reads TGTGCCAGCAGCTTAGCGCCCAGGGGAGATACGCAGTATTTT. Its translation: CASSLAPRGDTQYF.

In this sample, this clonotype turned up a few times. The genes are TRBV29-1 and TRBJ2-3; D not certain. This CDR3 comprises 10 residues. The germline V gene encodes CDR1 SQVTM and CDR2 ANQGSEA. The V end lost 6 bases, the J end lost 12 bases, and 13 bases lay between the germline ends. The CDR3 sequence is CSVSEAIQYF. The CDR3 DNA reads TGCAGCGTCTCTGAAGCAATACAGTATTTT.

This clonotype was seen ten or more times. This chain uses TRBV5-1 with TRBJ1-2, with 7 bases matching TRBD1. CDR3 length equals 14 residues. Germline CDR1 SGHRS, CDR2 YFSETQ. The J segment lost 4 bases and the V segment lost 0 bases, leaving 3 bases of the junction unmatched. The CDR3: CASSLAGTAYGYTF. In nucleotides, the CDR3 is TGCGCCAGCAGCTTGGCCGGGACAGCCTATGGCTACACCTTC.

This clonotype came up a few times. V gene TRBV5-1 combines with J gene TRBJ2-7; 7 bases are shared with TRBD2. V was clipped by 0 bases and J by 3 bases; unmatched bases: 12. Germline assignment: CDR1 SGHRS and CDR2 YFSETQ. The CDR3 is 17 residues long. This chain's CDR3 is CASSLGAGGMGNYEQYF. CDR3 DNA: TGCGCCAGCAGCTTGGGTGCCGGGGGGATGGGGAACTACGAGCAGTACTTC.

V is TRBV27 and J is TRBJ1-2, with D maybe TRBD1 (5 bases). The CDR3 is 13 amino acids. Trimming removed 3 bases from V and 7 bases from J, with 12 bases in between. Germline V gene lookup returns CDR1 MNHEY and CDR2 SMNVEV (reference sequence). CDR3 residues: CASSFRGDGGYTF. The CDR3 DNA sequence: TGTGCCAGCAGTTTTAGAGGGGACGGTGGCTACACCTTC.

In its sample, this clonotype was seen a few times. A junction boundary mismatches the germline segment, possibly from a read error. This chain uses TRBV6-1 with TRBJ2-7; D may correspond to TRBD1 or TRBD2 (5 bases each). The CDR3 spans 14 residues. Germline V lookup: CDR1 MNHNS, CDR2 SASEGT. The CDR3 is CASSLTPGHLGMGF. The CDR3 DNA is TGTGCCAGCAGTCTCACCCCTGGACACCTCGGGATGGGCTTC.

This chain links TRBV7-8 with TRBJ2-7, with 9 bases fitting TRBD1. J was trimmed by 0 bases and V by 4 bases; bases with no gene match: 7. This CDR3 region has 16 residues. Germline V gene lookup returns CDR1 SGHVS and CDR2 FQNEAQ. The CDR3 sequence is CASSSPGQGLSYEQYF. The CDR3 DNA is TGTGCCAGCAGCTCCCCGGGACAGGGCCTCTCCTACGAGCAGTACTTC. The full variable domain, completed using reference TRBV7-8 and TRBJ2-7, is GAGVSQSPRYKVAKRGQDVALRCDPISGHVSLFWYQQALGQGPEFLTYFQNEAQLDKSGLPSDRFFAERPEGSVSTLKIQRTQQEDSAVYLCASSSPGQGLSYEQYFGPGTRLTVT.

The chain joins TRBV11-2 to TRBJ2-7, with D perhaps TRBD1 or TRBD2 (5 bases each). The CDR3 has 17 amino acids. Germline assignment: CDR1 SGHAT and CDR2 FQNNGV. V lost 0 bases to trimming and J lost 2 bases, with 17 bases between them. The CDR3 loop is CASSLERAWGRAYEQYF. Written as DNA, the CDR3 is TGTGCCAGCAGCTTAGAGAGAGCTTGGGGACGGGCCTACGAGCAGTACTTC.

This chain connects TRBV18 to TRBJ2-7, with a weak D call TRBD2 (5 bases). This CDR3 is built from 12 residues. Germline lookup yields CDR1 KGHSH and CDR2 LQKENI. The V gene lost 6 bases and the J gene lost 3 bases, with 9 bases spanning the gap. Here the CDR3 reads CASSRVDYEQYF. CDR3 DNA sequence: TGTGCCAGCTCGAGGGTGGACTACGAGCAGTACTTC.